This TCR beta chain was sequenced for a study of shared clonotypes between healthy human individuals. Study overall: Per donor, three plates held CD4 naive cells, three held CD4 memory, two held CD8 naive and one held CD8 memory.

This table comes from immunoSEQ multiplex PCR, and its TCRdb copy is limited to in-frame clones, with some not included. This table holds around 2,000,000 clones, roughly 94% found once. This CDR3 is built from 12 residues. CDR1 SEHNR and CDR2 FQNEAQ come from the germline V gene (reference sequence). V lost 6 bases, J lost 0 bases, and 6 bases lay in between. About this clone: Given a much more abundant clone one base away, this may be a read error.

The CD4+ fraction was divided into a CD45RA+ naive subset and a CD45RA-negative memory subset. This receptor was identified in a man aged 18-30 years in good health. This sequence joins TRBV7-9 and TRBJ2-7; D gene ambiguous. Sample: naive CD4+ T cells sorted from blood. Documented subset: CD45RA+ positively selected. As DNA, the CDR3 is TGTGCCAGCAGTTTTAGCTCCTACGAGCAGTACTTC. It yields the protein CASSFSSYEQYF. Full variable domain (outside the CDR3, taken from reference TRBV7-9 and TRBJ2-7): DTGVSQNPRHKITKRGQNVTFRCDPISEHNRLYWYRQTLGQGPEFLTYFQNEAQLEKSRLLSDRFSAERPKGSFSTLEIQRTEQGDSAMYLCASSFSSYEQYFGPGTRLTVT.